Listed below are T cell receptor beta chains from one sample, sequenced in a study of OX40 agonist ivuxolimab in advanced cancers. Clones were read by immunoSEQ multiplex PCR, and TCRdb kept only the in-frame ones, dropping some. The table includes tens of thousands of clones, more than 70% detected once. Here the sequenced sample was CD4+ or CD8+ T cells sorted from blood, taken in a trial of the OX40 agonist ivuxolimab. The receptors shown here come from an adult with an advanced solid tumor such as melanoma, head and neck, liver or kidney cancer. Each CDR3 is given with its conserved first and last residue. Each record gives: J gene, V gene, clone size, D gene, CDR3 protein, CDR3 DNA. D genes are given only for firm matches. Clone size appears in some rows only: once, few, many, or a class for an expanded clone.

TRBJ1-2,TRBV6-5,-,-,CASSYRQGGIGYTF,TGTGCCAGCAGTTACCGGCAGGGCGGGATCGGCTACACCTTC
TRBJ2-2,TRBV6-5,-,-,CASSYSIGGITGELFF,TGTGCCAGCAGTTACTCGATAGGGGGGATCACCGGGGAGCTGTTTTTT
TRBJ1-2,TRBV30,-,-,CAWSRTENYGYTF,TGTGCCTGGAGCAGGACGGAGAACTATGGCTACACCTTC
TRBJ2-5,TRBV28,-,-,CASSLDLGEETQYF,TGTGCCAGCAGCCTCGATCTGGGGGAAGAGACCCAGTACTTC
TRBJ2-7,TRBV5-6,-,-,CASSWGGYEQYF,TGTGCCAGCAGCTGGGGAGGCTACGAGCAGTACTTC
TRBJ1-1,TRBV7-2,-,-,CASSLAAGTEAFF,TGTGCCAGCAGCTTAGCGGCGGGCACTGAAGCTTTCTTT
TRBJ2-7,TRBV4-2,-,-,CASSINWAPDEQYF,TGTGCCAGCAGCATAAATTGGGCCCCGGACGAGCAGTACTTC
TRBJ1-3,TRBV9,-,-,CASAPWDTPTGGNTIYF,TGTGCCAGCGCCCCATGGGACACACCGACGGGTGGAAACACCATATATTTT
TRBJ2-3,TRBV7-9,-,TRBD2,CASTPVWLAGVSLTDTQYF,TGTGCCAGCACCCCCGTATGGCTAGCGGGAGTTTCCCTCACAGATACGCAGTATTTT
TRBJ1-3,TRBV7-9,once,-,CASSPPAAGAGNTIYF,TGTGCCAGCAGCCCACCCGCGGCAGGGGCTGGAAACACCATATATTTT
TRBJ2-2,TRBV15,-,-,CATSRGLAGELFF,TGTGCCACCAGCAGAGGCCTCGCCGGGGAGCTGTTTTTT
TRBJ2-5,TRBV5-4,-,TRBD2,CASSWRENQETQYF,TGTGCCAGCAGCTGGCGGGAGAACCAAGAGACCCAGTACTTC
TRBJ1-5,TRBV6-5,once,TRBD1,CASSHRTGSQPQHF,TGTGCCAGCAGTCACCGGACAGGGTCTCAGCCCCAGCATTTT
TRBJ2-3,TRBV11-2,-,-,CASASGPQGDTQYF,TGTGCCAGCGCGAGTGGGCCTCAGGGAGATACGCAGTATTTT
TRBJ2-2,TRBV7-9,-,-,CASSQPGSQNTGELFF,TGTGCCAGCAGCCAACCAGGGTCCCAGAACACCGGGGAGCTGTTTTTT
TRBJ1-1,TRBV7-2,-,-,CASTTGAEEAFF,TGTGCCAGCACCACCGGGGCGGAGGAAGCTTTCTTT
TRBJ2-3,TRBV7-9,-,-,CASSSGPAGDTQYF,TGTGCCAGCAGTTCAGGACCTGCCGGGGATACGCAGTATTTT
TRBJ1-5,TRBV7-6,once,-,CASSLRLDQPQHF,TGTGCCAGCAGCTTACGCTTAGATCAGCCCCAGCATTTT
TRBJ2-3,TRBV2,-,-,CASRVRRGDTQYF,TGTGCCAGCAGAGTTAGGCGGGGAGATACGCAGTATTTT
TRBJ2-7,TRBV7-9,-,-,CASSPGRYEQYF,TGTGCCAGCAGCCCGGGCCGCTACGAGCAGTACTTC
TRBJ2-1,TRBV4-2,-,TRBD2,CASSQAAGGSYNEQFF,TGTGCCAGCAGCCAAGCAGCGGGAGGGTCCTACAATGAGCAGTTCTTC
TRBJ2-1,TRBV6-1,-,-,CASSEEELVYNEQFF,TGTGCCAGCAGTGAAGAAGAACTTGTCTACAATGAGCAGTTCTTC
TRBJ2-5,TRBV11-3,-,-,CASSLGGPGVKTQYF,TGTGCCAGCAGCTTAGGGGGACCGGGCGTGAAGACCCAGTACTTC
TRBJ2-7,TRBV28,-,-,CASSLREVEQYF,TGTGCCAGCAGTCTAAGGGAGGTCGAGCAGTACTTC
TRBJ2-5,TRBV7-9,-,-,CASSLAGFSETQYF,TGTGCCAGCAGCTTAGCAGGGTTTTCAGAGACCCAGTACTTC
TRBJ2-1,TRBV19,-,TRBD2,CASSSSGSSYNEQFF,TGTGCCAGTAGTTCTAGCGGAAGCTCCTACAATGAGCAGTTCTTC
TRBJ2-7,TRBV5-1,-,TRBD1,CASSLVPGTGPSEQYF,TGCGCCAGCAGCTTAGTCCCCGGGACAGGGCCCTCCGAGCAGTACTTC
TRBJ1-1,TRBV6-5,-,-,CASHTAGGTEAFF,TGTGCCAGCCATACGGCGGGGGGCACTGAAGCTTTCTTT
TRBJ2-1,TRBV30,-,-,CAWSPLRNEQFF,TGTGCCTGGAGTCCCCTCCGTAATGAGCAGTTCTTC
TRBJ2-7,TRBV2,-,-,CANRGVYEQYF,TGTGCCAACCGCGGAGTTTACGAGCAGTACTTC
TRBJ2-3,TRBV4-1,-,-,CASSPRGDTQYF,TGCGCCAGCAGCCCACGGGGAGATACGCAGTATTTT
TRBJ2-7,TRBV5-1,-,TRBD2,CASSYGLAGVYEQYF,TGCGCCAGCAGCTACGGACTAGCGGGGGTCTACGAGCAGTACTTC
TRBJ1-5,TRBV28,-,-,CASSLGFQPQHF,TGTGCCAGCAGTTTGGGATTTCAGCCCCAGCATTTT
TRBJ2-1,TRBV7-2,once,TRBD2,CASSFLAGDYNEQFF,TGTGCCAGCAGCTTTCTAGCGGGAGATTATAATGAGCAGTTCTTC
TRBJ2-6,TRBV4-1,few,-,CASSQEGGGPTVSGANVLTF,TGCGCCAGCAGCCAAGAAGGGGGGGGCCCCACGGTCTCTGGGGCCAACGTCCTGACTTTC
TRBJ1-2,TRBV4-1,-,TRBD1,CASSHIRDSYGYTF,TGCGCCAGCAGCCACATCCGGGACAGCTATGGCTACACCTTC
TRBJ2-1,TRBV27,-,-,CASSAGTALYNEQFF,TGTGCCAGCAGTGCCGGGACCGCGCTTTACAATGAGCAGTTCTTC
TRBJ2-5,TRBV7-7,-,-,CASSLGREGGQETQYF,TGTGCTAGCAGCTTAGGGAGGGAAGGGGGACAAGAGACCCAGTACTTC
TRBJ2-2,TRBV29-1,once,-,CSVLGVNTGELFF,TGCAGCGTTTTAGGGGTCAACACCGGGGAGCTGTTTTTT
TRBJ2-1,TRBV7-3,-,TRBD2,CASSLGTRVVNNEQFF,TGTGCCAGCAGCTTAGGGACTAGGGTTGTGAACAATGAGCAGTTCTTC
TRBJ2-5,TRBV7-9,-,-,CASRHFLGETQYF,TGTGCCAGCAGACATTTCCTCGGGGAGACCCAGTACTTC
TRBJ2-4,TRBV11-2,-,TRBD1,CASSSPGQGSKNIQYF,TGTGCCAGCAGCTCACCGGGACAGGGATCCAAAAACATTCAGTACTTC
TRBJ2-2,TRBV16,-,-,CASSGSANTGELFF,TGTGCCAGCAGCGGGAGCGCGAACACCGGGGAGCTGTTTTTT
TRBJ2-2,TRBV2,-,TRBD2,CASSLTSGRAYTGELFF,TGTGCCAGCAGTCTGACTAGCGGGAGGGCTTATACCGGGGAGCTGTTTTTT
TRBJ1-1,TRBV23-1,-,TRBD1,CASSQKTLGQGRNTEAFF,TGCGCCAGCAGTCAAAAAACCCTAGGACAGGGGCGGAACACTGAAGCTTTCTTT
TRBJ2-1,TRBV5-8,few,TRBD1,CASRFRTGSNEQFF,TGTGCCAGCAGATTTAGGACAGGGAGCAATGAGCAGTTCTTC
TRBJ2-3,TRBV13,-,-,CASSAYTDTQYF,TGTGCCAGCAGCGCCTACACAGATACGCAGTATTTT
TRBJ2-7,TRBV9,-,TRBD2,CASSARTSHQDEQYF,TGTGCCAGCAGCGCCCGGACTAGTCACCAGGACGAGCAGTACTTC